Included here is one T cell receptor beta chain sequence, with context. Its antigen has not been determined. Qualities for individual bases were not recorded, and no much larger clone is one base off. This sample stems from a study of T cells in Graves' hyperthyroidism and ophthalmopathy (dated by TCRdb to between 2018 and 2020). Study-level background: Peripheral blood was sampled at the time of initial diagnosis, prior to any treatment. A discovery cohort of about a hundred patients, 43 with Graves' ophthalmopathy and 57 with stable Graves' hyperthyroidism, was used to find distinguishing TCR V-J signatures. Prospective prediction of ophthalmopathy was tested in an independent validation cohort consisting of 18 to 20 hyperthyroidism patients and 15 to 17 patients who later progressed to ophthalmopathy. For training and testing, the 100 or so patients in the discovery cohort were randomly divided in a 7:3 ratio. In over five Graves' hyperthyroidism patients, the study also compared T-cell repertoires from thyroid tissue with T-cell repertoires from blood. Once sampling was done, hyperthyroidism patients were given methimazole at a starting dose of 30 mg daily, whereas ophthalmopathy patients were given high-dose intravenous methylprednisolone. The paper reports TCR Vbeta CDR3 sequencing of some 140 peripheral blood samples: 43 ophthalmopathy, about 75 hyperthyroidism and approximately 17 progressor patients. Findings and caveats that apply to the study as a whole: A 13 V-J signature model separated ophthalmopathy from stable hyperthyroidism, with around 88% sensitivity and roughly 84% specificity in cross-validation and 80%/75% in testing. Sample size was not statistically predetermined, and blinding of investigators to group allocation was not performed. Most expanded thyroid clonotypes (frequency above 0.001) were also detected in blood, suggesting blood repertoires may reflect thyroid immune responses. In validation, the model predicted progression to ophthalmopathy with 55% to 71% sensitivity and around 72% specificity, a median of about 6 months before onset.

The TCR beta CDR3 regions were amplified from the RNA transcripts. The first round of RT-PCR for the TCR CDR3 was performed with the HTBI primer set and the Qiagen OneStep RT-PCR kit. A second multiplex PCR round built the libraries, followed by size selection and purification. The libraries were sequenced on an Illumina HiSeq2000 using paired-end 100 bp reads. The original methods were these. SOAPnuke was used to process the raw data, with reads discarded if the reads contained adapters or uncalled bases, had a mean Phred below 15, or lacked an exact constant-primer or identifier match. COPE v1.2.5 was used to merge the high-quality paired reads, and each unique nucleotide sequence was defined as a clonotype. MiTCR v1.1 was used to align the clonotypes against IMGT TRBV, TRBD and TRBJ reference segments. The analysis included only V-J combinations with a frequency above 0.0001, which together covered 99% to 99.2% of the repertoires. The TCS score was defined as F50 (clonal expansion) divided by E x V (chaos), with BLOSUM62-based TCRdist calculated between CDR3 peptides within each V-J. Welch's t-statistics and random forest reduced fewer than 600 V-J features to roughly 13, which were used in a naive Bayes classifier (R e1071). TCRdb trimmed public reads at Q25 via fastp, called clones via MiXCR and kept in-frame beta chains. Rows with one shared CDR3 protein collapse into an entry with the most common genes and DNA. In this record, the V and J calls reflect TCRdb's handling and not the investigators' own analysis. A total of around 350,000 distinct CDR3 sequences appear in this sample, around a quarter of them only once. The top ten clonotypes cover about 73% of the sample.

Stable Graves' hyperthyroidism was defined as no progression to ophthalmopathy during 18 months of follow-up. Hyperthyroidism patients were newly diagnosed, had a disease duration of under 2 months, and were aged 18 to 65 years. Patients with uncontrolled infections, other autoimmune diseases, pregnancy or lactation were excluded. Diagnoses relied on clinical symptoms, serum thyroxine and TRAb, thyroid ultrasound and orbital computed tomography. PBMCs were isolated from approximately 10 ml of fresh peripheral blood by Ficoll-Paque density gradient centrifugation. Trizol reagent was used to extract total RNA, and RNA quality was then checked on an Agilent 2100 Bioanalyzer. Material for sequencing was blood. The receptor's source is a man aged 50 to 60 with Graves' hyperthyroidism.

The CDR3 protein is CASSEAAGDTEAFF. Read as DNA, the sequence is TGCGCCAGCAGTGAGGCGGCTGGGGACACTGAAGCTTTCTTT. The V and J segments used are TRBV10-2 and TRBJ1-1; the D gene is not confidently resolved. V loses 2 bases of germline sequence and J loses 3 bases, and the interval between the two ends is 10 bases. The germline V gene encodes CDR1 WSHSY and CDR2 SAAADI. Taken from cysteine to phenylalanine, the CDR3 has 14 residues. The retained sequence is limited to the CDR3, 42 bases, with the frame set at the first base.